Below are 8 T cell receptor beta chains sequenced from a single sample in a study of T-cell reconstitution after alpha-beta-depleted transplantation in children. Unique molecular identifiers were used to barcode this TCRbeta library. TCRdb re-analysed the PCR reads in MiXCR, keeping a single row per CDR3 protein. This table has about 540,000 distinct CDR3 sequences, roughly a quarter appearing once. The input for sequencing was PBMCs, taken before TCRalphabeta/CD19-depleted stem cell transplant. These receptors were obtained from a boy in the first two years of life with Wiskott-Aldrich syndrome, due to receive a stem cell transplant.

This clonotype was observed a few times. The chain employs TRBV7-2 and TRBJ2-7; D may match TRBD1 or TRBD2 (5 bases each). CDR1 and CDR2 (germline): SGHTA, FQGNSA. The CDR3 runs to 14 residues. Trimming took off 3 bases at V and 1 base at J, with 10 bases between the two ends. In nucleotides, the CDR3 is TGTGCCAGCAGCTTCGGGACCTTTTCCTACGAGCAGTACTTC. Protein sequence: CASSFGTFSYEQYF.

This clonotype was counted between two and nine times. The CDR3 sequence is CASSFEASVYGYTF. The CDR3 nucleotides are TGCGCCAGCAGCTTCGAGGCCAGTGTCTATGGCTACACCTTC. The genes are TRBV5-1 and TRBJ1-2, with D hard to call. The CDR3 runs 14 residues. The ends were cut back, 2 bases at V and 4 bases at J, with 12 bases in the middle. CDR1 and CDR2 from the germline V gene are SGHRS and YFSETQ.

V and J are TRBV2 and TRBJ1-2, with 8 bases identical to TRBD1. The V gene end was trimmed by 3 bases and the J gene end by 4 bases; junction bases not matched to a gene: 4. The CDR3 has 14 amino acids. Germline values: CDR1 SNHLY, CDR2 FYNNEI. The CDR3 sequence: CASSENRGSYGYTF. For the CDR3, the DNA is TGTGCCAGCAGTGAGAACAGGGGGAGCTATGGCTACACCTTC.

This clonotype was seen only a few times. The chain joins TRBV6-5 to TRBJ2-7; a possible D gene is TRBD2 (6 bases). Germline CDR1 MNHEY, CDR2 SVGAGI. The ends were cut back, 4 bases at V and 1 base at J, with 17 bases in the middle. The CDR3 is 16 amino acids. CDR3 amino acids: CASSSHKRARSYEQYF. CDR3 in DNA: TGTGCCAGCAGTTCCCATAAGCGGGCGAGATCCTACGAGCAGTACTTC.

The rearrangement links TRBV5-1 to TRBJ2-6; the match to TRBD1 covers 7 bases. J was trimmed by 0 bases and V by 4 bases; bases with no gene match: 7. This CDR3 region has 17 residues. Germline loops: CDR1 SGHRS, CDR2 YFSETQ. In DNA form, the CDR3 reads TGCGCCAGCAGCCCACATGACAGGGACTCTGGGGCCAACGTCCTGACTTTC. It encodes CASSPHDRDSGANVLTF. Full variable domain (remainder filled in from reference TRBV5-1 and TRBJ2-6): KAGVTQTPRYLIKTRGQQVTLSCSPISGHRSVSWYQQTPGQGLQFLFEYFSETQRNKGNFPGRFSGRQFSNSRSEMNVSTLELGDSALYLCASSPHDRDSGANVLTFGAGSRLTVL.

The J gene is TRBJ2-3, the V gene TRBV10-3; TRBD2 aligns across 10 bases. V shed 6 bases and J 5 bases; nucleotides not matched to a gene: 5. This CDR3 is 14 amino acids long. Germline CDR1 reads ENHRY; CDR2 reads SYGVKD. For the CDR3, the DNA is TGTGCCATCAGCCAAGCGGGAGGGCTAGATACGCAGTATTTT. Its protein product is CAISQAGGLDTQYF.

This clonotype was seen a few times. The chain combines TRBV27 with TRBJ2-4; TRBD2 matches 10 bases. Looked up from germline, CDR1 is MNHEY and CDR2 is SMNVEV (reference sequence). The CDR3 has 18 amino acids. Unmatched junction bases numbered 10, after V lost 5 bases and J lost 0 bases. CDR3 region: CASSREAGGTLAKNIQYF. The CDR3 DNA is TGTGCCAGCAGTAGAGAAGCGGGAGGGACTCTAGCCAAAAACATTCAGTACTTC.

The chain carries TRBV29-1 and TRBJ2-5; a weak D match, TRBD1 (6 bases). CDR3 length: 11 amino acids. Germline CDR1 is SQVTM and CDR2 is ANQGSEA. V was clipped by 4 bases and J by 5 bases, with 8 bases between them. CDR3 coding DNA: TGCAGCGTTGCTAGGGGGGAGACCCAGTACTTC. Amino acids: CSVARGETQYF.